The rows below give T cell receptor beta chains drawn from one sample of a study of multiple sclerosis patients with progressive multifocal leukoencephalopathy. The assay was immunoSEQ multiplex PCR, and TCRdb's table has in-frame clones only and misses some. Here the sample spans 25,000 to 35,000 clones, 88% being singletons. The specimen was PBMCs. The receptors stem from a human donor with multiple sclerosis. Both conserved end residues are part of each CDR3. A D gene is named only where the DNA matches it firmly. Clone size is shown for a subset of rows, as once, few, many or a class of expanded clone.

V gene	J gene	clone size	D gene	CDR3 protein	CDR3 DNA
TRBV9	TRBJ1-1	NA	NA	CASSVGGSTEAFF	TGTGCCAGCAGCGTAGGGGGAAGCACTGAAGCTTTCTTT
TRBV18	TRBJ2-3	once	TRBD1	CASSPPTGTGTTDTQYF	TGTGCCAGCTCACCACCGACCGGGACAGGGACTACAGATACGCAGTATTTT
TRBV7-8	TRBJ2-7	NA	TRBD1	CASSLYPGQGVREQYF	TGTGCCAGCAGCTTATACCCTGGACAGGGGGTTAGGGAGCAGTACTTC
TRBV28	TRBJ2-7	NA	NA	CASSKPYEQYF	TGTGCCAGCAGTAAACCGTACGAGCAGTACTTC
TRBV14	TRBJ2-5	NA	NA	CASSQVGGRETQYF	TGTGCCAGCAGCCAAGTAGGGGGTCGGGAGACCCAGTACTTC
TRBV18	TRBJ1-1	NA	NA	CATRTQSGNTEAFF	TGTGCCACCCGCACGCAGTCGGGCAACACTGAAGCTTTCTTT
TRBV2	TRBJ1-5	NA	TRBD1	CASSGRGQGNQPQHF	TGTGCCAGCAGCGGTAGGGGACAGGGGAATCAGCCCCAGCATTTT
TRBV28	TRBJ2-6	once	NA	CASSLGGAGANVLTF	TGTGCCAGCAGTTTAGGTGGGGCTGGGGCCAACGTCCTGACTTTC
TRBV11-1	TRBJ2-2	NA	TRBD1	CASGISGQGSGELFF	TGTGCCAGCGGCATATCGGGACAGGGCTCAGGGGAGCTGTTTTTT
TRBV5-4	TRBJ1-5	NA	NA	CASSFGGLQPQHF	TGTGCCAGCAGCTTCGGGGGGCTCCAGCCCCAGCATTTT
TRBV28	TRBJ1-5	NA	TRBD1	CASYPRGTGFAKPQHF	TGTGCCAGCTACCCTCGGGGGACAGGGTTTGCGAAGCCCCAGCATTTT
TRBV28	TRBJ1-1	NA	TRBD1	CASSHTGVPEAFF	TGTGCCAGCAGCCATACAGGGGTCCCTGAAGCTTTCTTT
TRBV18	TRBJ1-5	NA	TRBD1	CASSRQGNGNQPQHF	TGTGCCAGCTCACGACAGGGGAATGGCAATCAGCCCCAGCATTTT
TRBV19	TRBJ1-2	once	NA	CASSIGWQSYGYTF	TGTGCCAGTAGTATAGGGTGGCAGAGCTATGGCTACACCTTC
TRBV5-4	TRBJ1-2	NA	NA	CASSLAGQNYGYTF	TGTGCCAGCAGCTTGGCGGGACAAAACTATGGCTACACCTTC
TRBV13	TRBJ1-2	NA	NA	CASSSGGRGGGYTF	TGTGCCAGCAGCAGCGGGGGCAGGGGAGGTGGCTACACCTTC
TRBV27	TRBJ1-4	NA	NA	CASSWAGELFF	TGTGCCAGCAGTTGGGCCGGGGAACTGTTTTTT
TRBV7-3	TRBJ1-6	NA	NA	CASSPGRFGRNSPLHF	TGTGCCAGCAGCCCGGGCCGCTTTGGGCGTAATTCACCCCTCCACTTT
TRBV5-4	TRBJ2-1	NA	NA	CASSPGGGASYNEQFF	TGTGCCAGCAGCCCTGGGGGGGGCGCTTCCTACAATGAGCAGTTCTTC
TRBV7-9	TRBJ2-7	NA	TRBD1	CASSRDRSSYEQYF	TGTGCCAGCAGCCGGGACAGAAGCTCCTACGAGCAGTACTTC
TRBV4-1	TRBJ1-1	NA	TRBD1	CASSHLGQDTEAFF	TGCGCCAGCAGCCATCTGGGACAGGACACTGAAGCTTTCTTT
TRBV6-5	TRBJ2-5	NA	TRBD2	CASRGLAGGLETQYF	TGTGCCAGCAGGGGACTAGCGGGGGGGCTTGAGACCCAGTACTTC
TRBV12-2	TRBJ1-6	NA	NA	CASRLAHSFSGQGSSYNSPLHF	TGTGCAAGTCGCTTAGCGCACAGTTTTTCGGGGCAGGGTAGCTCCTATAATTCACCCCTCCACTTT
TRBV19	TRBJ2-1	NA	NA	CASSMSSYNEQFF	TGTGCCAGTAGTATGAGCTCCTACAATGAGCAGTTCTTC
TRBV5-1	TRBJ1-6	NA	TRBD1	CASSLGQGGSPLHF	TGCGCCAGCAGCCTGGGACAGGGCGGATCACCCCTCCACTTT
TRBV9	TRBJ1-6	once	TRBD1	CASSARQGNSPLHF	TGTGCCAGCAGCGCTAGACAGGGGAATTCACCCCTCCACTTT
TRBV27	TRBJ2-7	NA	TRBD1	CASSRTGGSYEQYF	TGTGCCAGCAGCCGGACAGGGGGATCCTACGAGCAGTACTTC
TRBV18	TRBJ2-3	NA	TRBD1	CASSPLDRVSSTDTQYF	TGTGCCAGCTCACCACTGGACAGGGTTTCTAGCACAGATACGCAGTATTTT
TRBV7-3	TRBJ1-1	NA	NA	CASSIQNIMNTEAFF	TGTGCCAGCAGCATACAGAATATTATGAACACTGAAGCTTTCTTT
TRBV6-1	TRBJ1-2	NA	NA	CASSWQSPNYGYTF	TGTGCCAGCTCCTGGCAGAGCCCTAACTATGGCTACACCTTC
TRBV30	TRBJ2-7	NA	NA	CACLRGYEQYF	TGTGCCTGCCTAAGGGGCTACGAGCAGTACTTC